These 20 T cell receptor beta chains came from one sample sequenced in a study of T cell responses to AZD1222 COVID-19 vaccine (TCRdb year 2021). Libraries were made using the immunoSEQ multiplex PCR assay. In its TCRdb copy, this immuneACCESS table keeps in-frame sequences only and misses some clones. Where compared with another copy, unresolved V genes explain less than half of these, and the others have no known cause. Recorded for this sample are 75,000 to 95,000 clones; just over 90% of them occurred a single time. Together, the top ten hold 6% to 8.5% of the sample. Interpreted using the paper, the time point label stands for: baseline before first vaccination. The intended sense of this specimen's treatment or condition label: meningococcal conjugate vaccine given as trial control. The specimen comprised peripheral blood, sampled on day 0 of MenACWY control vaccination. Every receptor here comes from an adult in good health.

The chain couples TRBV6-5 to TRBJ1-3; no definite D call. This CDR3 is 14 amino acids long. V dropped 9 bases and J dropped 0 bases, with 12 bases sitting between them. The germline V gene has CDR1 MNHEY and CDR2 SVGAGI. CDR3 in amino acids: CASVAGFSGNTIYF. The DNA of the CDR3 is TGTGCCAGTGTCGCGGGATTCTCTGGAAACACCATATATTTT.

DNA of the CDR3: TGCGCCAGCAGCCAAAGAAGGGAGGGTGATGAAAAACTGTTTTTT. Amino acids: CASSQRREGDEKLFF. This chain connects TRBV10-2 to TRBJ1-4, with D unclear. The germline gives CDR1 WSHSY, CDR2 SAAADI. The V end was cut by 6 bases, the J end by 6 bases, with 17 bases between. The CDR3 contains 15 residues.

This rearrangement joins TRBV5-1 to TRBJ2-2; tentatively, D is TRBD1 or TRBD2 (5 bases each). Germline CDR1 is SGHRS and CDR2 is YFSETQ. CDR3 length: 14 amino acids. The V end was cut by 7 bases, the J end by 3 bases, with 13 bases between. CDR3 region: CASLSGQDTGELFF. The CDR3 region has the DNA TGCGCCAGCTTATCGGGGCAGGACACCGGGGAGCTGTTTTTT.

The CDR3 region has the DNA TGTGCCAGCAGTCGGACAGGGGGCGGCTACACCTTC. As protein: CASSRTGGGYTF. The V gene is TRBV12-3 or TRBV12-4, the J gene TRBJ1-2, with 11 bases matching TRBD1. V lost 5 bases to trimming and J lost 8 bases; unmatched junction nucleotides: 1. The CDR3 length is 12 residues.

The rearrangement links TRBV30 to TRBJ1-4, with D unclear. The CDR3 runs 12 residues. Trimming cost V 3 bases and J 8 bases, with 10 bases left between them. CDR1 and CDR2 (germline): GTSNPN, SVGIG (reference sequence). The CDR3 nucleotides read TGTGCCTGGAGCATAATGGGAGAAAAACTGTTTTTT. This translates into CAWSIMGEKLFF.

This chain joins TRBV3-1 (or the pseudogene TRBV3-2) and TRBJ2-1, with no clear D. The CDR3 extends over 14 amino acids. CDR1 LGHDT and CDR2 YNNKEL come from the germline V gene (reference sequence). The ends were cut back, 7 bases at V and 4 bases at J, with 14 bases in the middle. CDR3 residues: CASTLQRDYNEQFF. The CDR3 nucleotides read TGTGCCAGCACTCTCCAAAGGGATTACAATGAGCAGTTCTTC.

The chain joins TRBV7-2 to TRBJ2-3; 8 bases fit TRBD2. This CDR3 is 18 amino acids long. Germline V gene data show CDR1 as SGHTA and CDR2 as FQGNSA. Trimming took 1 base from V and 2 from J; bases not matched to a gene: 11. The CDR3 spells CASSLVPSGPGVTDTQYF. In DNA form, the CDR3 reads TGTGCCAGCAGCTTAGTCCCTAGCGGGCCTGGGGTCACAGATACGCAGTATTTT. Full variable domain (remainder filled in from reference TRBV7-2 and TRBJ2-3): GAGVSQSPSNKVTEKGKDVELRCDPISGHTALYWYRQSLGQGLEFLIYFQGNSAPDKSGLPSDRFSAERTGGSVSTLTIQRTQQEDSAVYLCASSLVPSGPGVTDTQYFGPGTRLTVL.

DNA for the CDR3: TGTGCCAGCAGCTTAATAAGCGGGGGCACAGATACGCAGTATTTT. Its protein product is CASSLISGGTDTQYF. This chain links TRBV7-3 with TRBJ2-3, with 7 bases fitting TRBD2. V shed 1 base and J 1 base; nucleotides not matched to a gene: 2. This CDR3 comprises 15 residues. Per germline, CDR1 SGHTA and CDR2 FQGTGA.

The chain employs TRBV7-2 and TRBJ1-6, with TRBD1 matching 8 bases. The CDR3 sequence is 15 residues long. Germline V gives CDR1 SGHTA, CDR2 FQGNSA. J gave up 6 bases and V 5 bases, and 6 bases lay outside the gene matches. CDR3 sequence (DNA): TGTGCCAGCAGCACGAGGACAGGGATTAATTCACCCCTCCACTTT. Translated, it gives CASSTRTGINSPLHF.

The chain uses TRBV28 and TRBJ2-1, with D possibly matching TRBD1 (5 bases). Germline-derived CDR1 and CDR2 are MDHEN and SYDVKM. The CDR3 has 12 amino acids. The ends were cut back, 4 bases at V and 9 bases at J, with 10 bases in the middle. The CDR3 region is CASSSGQREQFF. In nucleotides, the CDR3 is TGTGCCAGCAGTTCCGGACAACGTGAGCAGTTCTTC.

This clone came up a few times. J is TRBJ1-5 and V is TRBV7-3; D not resolved. Trimming removed 5 bases from V and 5 bases from J, with 16 bases in between. The CDR3 spans 15 residues. The germline gives CDR1 SGHTA, CDR2 FQGTGA. CDR3: CASSPPNCGYQPQHF. The CDR3 nucleotides read TGTGCCAGCAGCCCACCCAATTGTGGGTATCAGCCCCAGCATTTT.

The gene calls are TRBV6-1 and TRBJ1-6; D is undetermined. Germline V lookup: CDR1 MNHNS, CDR2 SASEGT. V dropped 4 bases and J dropped 4 bases, with 5 bases sitting between them. This CDR3 has 13 residues. CDR3: CASSAAYNSPLHF. Written as DNA, the CDR3 is TGTGCCAGCAGTGCAGCTTATAATTCACCCCTCCACTTT.

Only one count was recorded for this clone. This chain connects TRBV10-3 to TRBJ1-6; TRBD1 might be the D (6 bases). This CDR3 spans 14 amino acids. V lost 6 bases and J 7 bases, leaving 13 bases between the germline ends. Germline assignment: CDR1 ENHRY and CDR2 SYGVKD. Here the CDR3 DNA reads TGTGCCATCAGGACGGGGGCCCCCAATTCACCCCTCCACTTT. This encodes CAIRTGAPNSPLHF.

The chain couples TRBV9 to TRBJ2-1; 7 bases agree with TRBD1. Germline CDR1 SGDLS, CDR2 YYNGEE. CDR3 length equals 14 residues. V lost 4 bases to trimming and J lost 5 bases; unmatched junction nucleotides: 6. The CDR3 region is CASSPTQGNNEQFF. CDR3 sequence (DNA): TGTGCCAGCAGCCCCACACAGGGGAACAATGAGCAGTTCTTC.

The chain couples TRBV5-1 to TRBJ1-1; no firm D call. V dropped 4 bases and J dropped 2 bases, with 15 bases sitting between them. CDR3 length equals 15 residues. In germline, CDR1 is SGHRS, CDR2 YFSETQ. The CDR3 sequence: CASSAGWTANTEAFF. For the CDR3, the DNA is TGCGCCAGCAGCGCGGGGTGGACGGCCAACACTGAAGCTTTCTTT.

This clone was recorded only once. The chain carries TRBV5-1 and TRBJ2-1, with 10 bases that match TRBD2. This CDR3 comprises 15 residues. Germline CDR1 reads SGHRS; CDR2 reads YFSETQ. V was clipped by 1 base and J by 7 bases; unmatched bases: 5. For the CDR3, the DNA is TGCGCCAGCAGCTTGAGTCTAGCGGGGGAGAATGAGCAGTTCTTC. Encoded protein: CASSLSLAGENEQFF.

The chain links TRBV6-6 to TRBJ2-7, with D unresolved. This CDR3 is built from 12 residues. CDR1 is MNHNY and CDR2 is SVGAGI in the germline V gene (reference sequence). Trimming pared 3 bases from V and 5 bases from J, leaving 8 bases between. CDR3 bases: TGTGCCAGCAGTTATCAGTGGAACGAGCAGTACTTC. Translated: CASSYQWNEQYF.

The chain links TRBV19 to TRBJ2-5; D is uncertain. The germline V and J ends were trimmed by 3 bases and 1 base, with 6 bases remaining between them. There are 13 residues in the CDR3. Germline values: CDR1 LNHDA, CDR2 SQIVND (reference sequence). CDR3 DNA: TGTGCCAGTAGTATGGGTGCCCAAGAGACCCAGTACTTC. It codes for CASSMGAQETQYF. The full variable domain, with the rest looked up from reference TRBV19 and TRBJ2-5, is DGGITQSPKYLFRKEGQNVTLSCEQNLNHDAMYWYRQDPGQGLRLIYYSQIVNDFQKGDIAEGYSVSREKKESFPLTVTSAQKNPTAFYLCASSMGAQETQYFGPGTRLLVL.

The chain joins TRBV7-2 to TRBJ1-5; 8 nucleotides match TRBD1. With 6 bases clipped from V and 3 bases from J, the junction kept 13 bases outside the gene matches. In germline, CDR1 is SGHTA, CDR2 FQGNSA. The length of the CDR3 is 17 residues. The CDR3 loop reads CASRIGGAGGINQPQHF. DNA for the CDR3: TGTGCCAGCAGAATAGGTGGGGCAGGGGGCATCAATCAGCCCCAGCATTTT.

This clone occurred once. This rearrangement joins TRBV7-3 to TRBJ1-1; TRBD1 aligns across 8 bases. Germline assignment: CDR1 SGHTA and CDR2 FQGTGA. J was trimmed by 2 bases and V by 5 bases; bases with no gene match: 4. The CDR3 is made up of 14 amino acids. This chain's CDR3 is CASSRDRRNTEAFF. The CDR3 DNA follows: TGTGCCAGCAGCCGGGACAGGAGAAACACTGAAGCTTTCTTT.